Shown below are 15 T cell receptor beta chains from a single sample sequenced in a study of blood T cell repertoires in COVID-19. Some clones are missing from TCRdb's copy, which holds only in-frame ones; the method was immunoSEQ multiplex PCR. This table has 150,000 to 200,000 clones, roughly 86% appearing once. Sequences were obtained from peripheral blood. Every receptor here comes from a woman over 75 in a cohort sampled during active or convalescent COVID-19.

This chain's CDR3 is CARSPSSTGNYEQYV. CDR3 nucleotides: TGTGCCAGAAGCCCCTCCTCGACAGGGAACTACGAGCAGTACGTC. V usage is TRBV5-3 and J usage is TRBJ2-7; TRBD1 matches at 7 bases. TRBV5-3 carries the ORF label, with uncertain function. The CDR3 loop spans 15 amino acids. With V trimmed by 4 bases and J by 3 bases, 10 bases remained unmatched.

The chain uses TRBV9 and TRBJ2-3; 9 nucleotides match TRBD2. The germline gives CDR1 SGDLS, CDR2 YYNGEE. The CDR3 is made up of 17 amino acids. Germline trimming cut 0 bases from V and 4 bases from J; bases unmatched to any gene: 9. This CDR3 reads CASSVAGGGAMSDTQYF. CDR3 DNA sequence: TGTGCCAGCAGCGTAGCCGGCGGGGGGGCCATGTCAGATACGCAGTATTTT.

The chain has TRBV11-3 and TRBJ2-5; TRBD2 is a possible D gene (6 bases). Deletions cut 4 bases from V and 7 bases from J, with 16 bases between. CDR1 is SGHNT and CDR2 is YENEEA in the germline V gene. The CDR3 contains 14 residues. In DNA form, the CDR3 reads TGTGCCAGCAGCTCTCCCCTGGGGAGGAGGACCCAGTACTTC. Translated, it gives CASSSPLGRRTQYF. The full variable domain, in which reference TRBV11-3 and TRBJ2-5 provide the parts outside the CDR3, is EAGVVQSPRYKIIEKKQPVAFWCNPISGHNTLYWYLQNLGQGPELLIRYENEEAVDDSQLPKDRFSAERLKGVDSTLKIQPAELGDSAVYLCASSSPLGRRTQYFGPGTRLLVL.

The V gene is TRBV7-6, the J gene TRBJ2-3; 8 bases line up with TRBD2. The CDR3 covers 18 residues. Germline-derived CDR1 and CDR2 are SGHVS and FNYEAQ. The ends lost 1 base at V and 1 base at J; junction bases unmatched: 10. The CDR3 DNA sequence: TGTGCCAGCAGCTTAGGAGCGCCTAGCGGGTTCCGCACAGATACGCAGTATTTT. This translates into CASSLGAPSGFRTDTQYF.

The chain joins TRBV20-1 to TRBJ2-7; D gene unclear. Trimming pared 3 bases from V and 4 bases from J, leaving 7 bases between. CDR3 length equals 11 residues. Germline CDR1 and CDR2: DFQATT and SNEGSKA (reference sequence). For the CDR3, the DNA is TGCAGTGCTAGCGGCGGATACGAGCAGTACGTC. It specifies CSASGGYEQYV.

This clone was observed a few times. One end of the junction does not line up with germline, which may come from a read error. This sequence joins TRBV7-7 and TRBJ2-5; 11 bases match TRBD2. The length of the CDR3 is 17 residues. Germline V gene lookup returns CDR1 SSHAT and CDR2 FNYEAQ (reference sequence). The CDR3, as DNA: TGTGCTAGCAGCTTAGGAGTGGTAGCGGGGGGGTCGGAGACCCAGTACTTC. Translated, it gives CASSLGVVAGGSETQYF.

The chain recombines TRBV24-1 with TRBJ1-2, with 7 positions matching TRBD1. CDR1 KGHDR and CDR2 SFDVKD come from the germline V gene. With V trimmed by 4 bases and J by 6 bases, 7 bases remained unmatched. This CDR3 spans 14 amino acids. The CDR3 DNA is TGTGCCACCAGTGACGCAGGGGGATTCAATGGCTACACCTTC. As protein: CATSDAGGFNGYTF.

The chain uses TRBV5-1 and TRBJ2-3, with TRBD2 identical over 7 bases. Germline V gene lookup returns CDR1 SGHRS and CDR2 YFSETQ. V gave up 5 bases and J gave up 5 bases; unmatched junction bases: 5. The CDR3 is 13 residues long. Written as DNA, the CDR3 is TGCGCCAGCAGACTGTGGGAGGGAGATACGCAGTATTTT. Translating it yields CASRLWEGDTQYF.

The genes are TRBV7-2 and TRBJ2-1, with 11 bases lining up with TRBD2. V shed 4 bases and J 10 bases; nucleotides not matched to a gene: 9. Germline V lookup: CDR1 SGHTA, CDR2 FQGNSA. The CDR3 consists of 15 residues. DNA for the CDR3: TGTGCCAGCAGCTCCACTAGCGGGAGTAGTTTCGAGCAGTTCTTC. Translating it yields CASSSTSGSSFEQFF.

V usage is TRBV27 and J usage is TRBJ2-6; D might be TRBD2 (6 bases). The germline CDR1 and CDR2 sequences are MNHEY and SMNVEV (reference sequence). The CDR3 extends over 16 amino acids. V was trimmed by 10 bases and J by 0 bases, leaving 16 bases between them. CDR3 in DNA: TGTGCCACCTCCGGGACGGACTACTCTGGGGCCAACGTCCTGACTTTC. The encoded protein is CATSGTDYSGANVLTF. The full variable domain, completed using reference TRBV27 and TRBJ2-6, is EAQVTQNPRYLITVTGKKLTVTCSQNMNHEYMSWYRQDPGLGLRQIYYSMNVEVTDKGDVPEGYKVSRKEKRNFPLILESPSPNQTSLYFCATSGTDYSGANVLTFGAGSRLTVL.

The chain couples TRBV9 to TRBJ1-3, with D possibly TRBD1 on 5 matching bases. CDR3 size: 17 residues. Trimming took 1 base from V and 0 from J, leaving 14 bases between them. The germline V gene encodes CDR1 SGDLS and CDR2 YYNGEE. The CDR3 sequence is CASSVLGDWSSGNTIYF. The CDR3 nucleotides are TGTGCCAGCAGCGTATTGGGGGACTGGAGCTCTGGAAACACCATATATTTT.

This clone was seen a few times. The chain carries TRBV9 and TRBJ1-1; 8 bases line up with TRBD1. With 2 bases clipped from V and 2 bases from J, the junction kept 2 bases outside the gene matches. Per germline, CDR1 SGDLS and CDR2 YYNGEE. The CDR3 is made up of 14 amino acids. Written as DNA, the CDR3 is TGTGCCAGCAGCGTCGGACAGGGAAACACTGAAGCTTTCTTT. This translates into CASSVGQGNTEAFF. The full variable domain, its missing parts supplied by reference TRBV9 and TRBJ1-1, is DSGVTQTPKHLITATGQRVTLRCSPRSGDLSVYWYQQSLDQGLQFLIQYYNGEERAKGNILERFSAQQFPDLHSELNLSSLELGDSALYFCASSVGQGNTEAFFGQGTRLTVV.

The chain joins TRBV11-2 to TRBJ1-3, with D unclear. Trimming took 1 base from V and 0 from J, leaving 7 bases between them. The CDR3 consists of 15 residues. CDR1 and CDR2 from the germline V gene are SGHAT and FQNNGV. CDR3 amino acids: CASSLAGSSGNTIYF. For the CDR3, the DNA is TGTGCCAGCAGCTTAGCGGGGAGCTCTGGAAACACCATATATTTT. The variable domain in full, completed from reference TRBV11-2 and TRBJ1-3, reads EAGVAQSPRYKIIEKRQSVAFWCNPISGHATLYWYQQILGQGPKLLIQFQNNGVVDDSQLPKDRFSAERLKGVDSTLKIQPAKLEDSAVYLCASSLAGSSGNTIYFGEGSWLTVV.

This clone occurred once. The chain combines TRBV7-8 with TRBJ1-2; D is ambiguous. V was shortened by 1 base and J by 5 bases, with 20 bases between the two germline ends. The CDR3 sequence is 17 residues long. Germline lookup yields CDR1 SGHVS and CDR2 FQNEAQ. CDR3 region: CASSLGEAILMRYGYTF. CDR3 coding DNA: TGTGCCAGCAGCTTAGGGGAGGCTATTCTAATGCGATATGGCTACACCTTC.

CDR3 nucleotide sequence: TGTGCCAGCAGCCCGAGGGGCTGGGGGCATAGAGGCGAGCAGTACTTC. It is translated as CASSPRGWGHRGEQYF. The rearrangement links TRBV7-9 to TRBJ2-7; D may be TRBD1 (6 bases). This CDR3 comprises 16 residues. Germline V gives CDR1 SEHNR, CDR2 FQNEAQ (reference sequence). Trimming pared 5 bases from V and 6 bases from J, leaving 23 bases between. The whole variable domain, remainder taken from reference TRBV7-9 and TRBJ2-7, is DTGVSQNPRHKITKRGQNVTFRCDPISEHNRLYWYRQTLGQGPEFLTYFQNEAQLEKSRLLSDRFSAERPKGSFSTLEIQRTEQGDSAMYLCASSPRGWGHRGEQYFGPGTRLTVT.